One and the same sample provided the 19 T cell receptor beta chains below, sequenced in a study of CD8 T cells in Susac syndrome. A quantity of roughly 0.5 to 1 ug RNA underwent reverse transcription using random hexamers. TCRdb called the immunoSEQ multiplex PCR reads again in MiXCR, with one record for every CDR3 protein. Among some 110,000 distinct CDR3 sequences, about 95% were seen once, and the ten largest hold 0.07% to 0.09%. Sequenced input: CD4+ T cells from PBMCs. The receptors shown here come from a human donor in good health.

This chain joins TRBV5-1 and TRBJ1-1; D uncertain. CDR3 length equals 15 residues. Germline assignment: CDR1 SGHRS and CDR2 YFSETQ. Trimming pared 4 bases from V and 2 bases from J, leaving 15 bases between. CDR3 coding DNA: TGCGCCAGCAGCGAGGGCCTTCGGGCTAACACTGAAGCTTTCTTT. Translation: CASSEGLRANTEAFF.

The chain carries TRBV4-3 and TRBJ2-2; a weak D match, TRBD1 (5 bases). CDR3 length: 15 amino acids. Germline loops: CDR1 LGHNA, CDR2 YSLEER. Trimming stripped 0 bases from V and 7 bases from J, with 12 bases between. This CDR3 is CASSQELLGVGELFF. CDR3 nucleotide sequence: TGCGCCAGCAGCCAAGAGCTCCTAGGGGTCGGGGAGCTGTTTTTT.

The CDR3 protein is CSVEYRGQGEQYF. CDR3 coding DNA: TGCAGCGTTGAGTACAGGGGGCAGGGAGAGCAGTACTTC. This rearrangement joins TRBV29-1 to TRBJ2-7; 9 bases are a match to TRBD1. The V segment lost 3 bases and the J segment 7 bases; nucleotides outside the gene matches: 7. CDR1 is SQVTM and CDR2 is ANQGSEA in the germline V gene. The CDR3 runs 13 residues.

The V and J genes are TRBV4-3 and TRBJ2-5, with 14 bases fitting TRBD2. CDR3 length equals 18 residues. The J segment lost 1 base and the V segment lost 1 base, leaving 5 bases of the junction unmatched. Germline assignment: CDR1 LGHNA and CDR2 YSLEER. CDR3 bases: TGCGCCAGCAGCCAAGTAGGCGGGACTAGCGGGAGCCAAGAGACCCAGTACTTC. This translates into CASSQVGGTSGSQETQYF.

The CDR3 DNA reads TGCGCCAGCAGCCAATCGGGACCAGGCAGGGGTACCTACGAGCAGTACTTC. It encodes CASSQSGPGRGTYEQYF. The chain carries TRBV4-3 and TRBJ2-7; tentatively, D is TRBD1 (6 bases). Germline V gene sequence: CDR1 LGHNA, CDR2 YSLEER. V was clipped by 2 bases and J by 2 bases, with 19 bases between them. The CDR3 sequence is 17 residues long.

J is TRBJ1-2 and V is TRBV12-3 or TRBV12-4; 10 bases align to TRBD1. J lost 3 bases, V lost 3 bases, and 4 bases had no gene match. This CDR3 is built from 15 residues. CDR3 bases: TGTGCCAGCAGTTTGGGGACAGGGGTGCACTATGGCTACACCTTC. This codes for CASSLGTGVHYGYTF.

The chain couples TRBV20-1 to TRBJ1-2; tentatively, D is TRBD1 (6 bases). Germline V gene lookup returns CDR1 DFQATT and CDR2 SNEGSKA (reference sequence). CDR3 length: 15 residues. The germline V and J ends were trimmed by 4 bases and 3 bases, with 18 bases remaining between them. For the CDR3, the DNA is TGCAGTGCTACCCAACAGGGAAGGGTCGACTATGGCTACACCTTC. It yields the protein CSATQQGRVDYGYTF.

The CDR3, as DNA: TGCGCCAGCAGCTCCACAGGGGGCTCCTACGAGCAGTACTTC. Protein sequence: CASSSTGGSYEQYF. This chain connects TRBV5-1 to TRBJ2-7; 8 bases agree with TRBD1. V lost 3 bases to trimming and J lost 0 bases; unmatched junction nucleotides: 2. CDR3 length equals 14 residues. Germline V gene sequence: CDR1 SGHRS, CDR2 YFSETQ. The variable domain in full, with the rest retrieved from reference TRBV5-1 and TRBJ2-7, is KAGVTQTPRYLIKTRGQQVTLSCSPISGHRSVSWYQQTPGQGLQFLFEYFSETQRNKGNFPGRFSGRQFSNSRSEMNVSTLELGDSALYLCASSSTGGSYEQYFGPGTRLTVT.

This clonotype appeared a single time. The rearrangement links TRBV5-1 to TRBJ2-6; D not certain. The CDR3 covers 15 residues. V was trimmed by 5 bases and J by 0 bases, leaving 9 bases between them. Germline CDR1 SGHRS, CDR2 YFSETQ. The CDR3 loop reads CASSYADSGANVLTF. CDR3 bases: TGCGCCAGCAGTTACGCGGACTCTGGGGCCAACGTCCTGACTTTC.

The V gene is TRBV20-1, the J gene TRBJ1-1, with D uncertain. Trimming left V 3 bases short and J 1 base short, with 3 bases between. The CDR3 is 11 amino acids. Germline CDR1 reads DFQATT; CDR2 reads SNEGSKA (reference sequence). CDR3 in amino acids: CSASANTEAFF. In nucleotides, the CDR3 is TGCAGTGCTAGCGCGAACACTGAAGCTTTCTTT.

The chain combines TRBV29-1 with TRBJ2-1; unclear D gene. The CDR3 contains 9 residues. The germline gives CDR1 SQVTM, CDR2 ANQGSEA. V lost 5 bases and J 7 bases, leaving 3 bases between the germline ends. CDR3 amino acids: CSVLNEQFF. The CDR3 region has the DNA TGCAGCGTTCTAAATGAGCAGTTCTTC.

The chain uses TRBV15 and TRBJ1-2, with a tentative D call TRBD1 (6 bases). The ends were cut back, 1 base at V and 0 bases at J, with 9 bases in the middle. This CDR3 spans 15 amino acids. Germline lookup yields CDR1 LNHNV and CDR2 YYDKDF (reference sequence). Written as DNA, the CDR3 is TGTGCCACCAGCAGAGCTAGGACAGCTAACTATGGCTACACCTTC. The encoded protein is CATSRARTANYGYTF.

The chain recombines TRBV9 with TRBJ2-3, with D unclear. V was trimmed by 0 bases and J by 4 bases, leaving 15 bases between them. This CDR3 contains 16 residues. In germline, CDR1 is SGDLS, CDR2 YYNGEE. The CDR3 here is CASSVGLTLDADTQYF. CDR3 DNA sequence: TGTGCCAGCAGCGTAGGTCTCACCCTGGACGCAGATACGCAGTATTTT.

The J gene is TRBJ1-2, the V gene TRBV11-2; D ambiguous. V shed 5 bases and J shed 1 base, with 11 bases lying between them. CDR3 size: 14 residues. CDR1 and CDR2 from the germline V gene are SGHAT and FQNNGV. The CDR3 sequence is CASSPWEINYGYTF. The CDR3 coding sequence is TGTGCCAGCAGCCCCTGGGAGATTAACTATGGCTACACCTTC.

The chain uses TRBV4-3 and TRBJ2-1; weak D call: TRBD1 (6 bases). The CDR3 sequence is 15 residues long. With 5 bases removed from V and 9 bases from J, the gap between germline ends came to 20 bases. Germline loops: CDR1 LGHNA, CDR2 YSLEER. CDR3 protein: CASSAGARLLSEQFF. As DNA, the CDR3 is TGCGCCAGCAGCGCAGGGGCCCGCTTGTTGAGTGAGCAGTTCTTC.

The chain uses TRBV5-1 and TRBJ2-5, with D possibly matching TRBD1 (6 bases). The germline V gene has CDR1 SGHRS and CDR2 YFSETQ. The CDR3 loop spans 14 amino acids. Trimming removed 6 bases at V and 0 bases at J, with 12 bases between. CDR3 protein: CASTKTGYQETQYF. CDR3 coding DNA: TGCGCCAGCACGAAAACAGGGTACCAAGAGACCCAGTACTTC.

V is TRBV5-6 and J is TRBJ2-3, with D maybe TRBD1 (6 bases). CDR1 SGHDT and CDR2 YYEEEE come from the germline V gene. The V end lost 0 bases, the J end lost 0 bases, and 11 bases lay between the germline ends. The CDR3 is 16 amino acids. The CDR3 reads CASSLAHRDSTDTQYF. The CDR3 DNA follows: TGTGCCAGCAGCTTGGCCCACAGGGATAGCACAGATACGCAGTATTTT.

This chain uses TRBV6-1 with TRBJ2-1; 13 bases align to TRBD2. The junction had 20 bases not matched to a gene; V was cut back by 6 bases and J by 9 bases. The germline CDR1 and CDR2 sequences are MNHNS and SASEGT. The CDR3 sequence is 19 residues long. CDR3 sequence: CASRPPGLAGRWGNGEQFF. CDR3 sequence (DNA): TGTGCCAGCAGGCCACCGGGACTAGCGGGACGATGGGGAAATGGTGAGCAGTTCTTC.

The chain is built from TRBV12-3 or TRBV12-4 and TRBJ1-4; no reliable D call. V lost 2 bases to trimming and J lost 8 bases, with 3 bases between them. The CDR3 length is 11 residues. CDR3 nucleotides: TGTGCCAGCAGTTTAATGGAAAAACTGTTTTTT. Protein sequence: CASSLMEKLFF.